The 21 T cell receptor delta chains given below trace back to one sample, sequenced in a study of gammadelta T cells in human blood. TCRdb reprocessed the RT-PCR reads through CATT. Altogether 450 to 600 delta-chain clones are present, over 40% being singletons, with the ten largest covering approximately 54%. Source material: Vgamma9Vdelta2 gamma-delta T cells from adult blood. Receptors originate from a human donor.

Comments on this clone: This clone may be a read error of a much larger clone one base away. Additional DNA sequences in this sample encode the identical CDR3. The chain recombines TRDV2 with TRDJ3; 11 bases are shared with TRDD3. This CDR3 region has 20 residues. CDR1 and CDR2 from the germline V gene are GEAIGNYY and EKD. The CDR3 sequence is CACDTAGGYRSSWDTRQMFF. The CDR3 nucleotides are TGTGCATGTGACACCGCTGGGGGATACCGAAGCTCCTGGGACACCCGACAGATGTTTTTC.

This clone counts as medium-sized. The sample holds other DNA sequences that translate to the same CDR3. This chain connects TRDV2 to TRDJ1; 7 nucleotides match TRDD3. The germline V gene encodes CDR1 GEAIGNYY and CDR2 EKD. This CDR3 spans 17 amino acids. Unmatched junction bases numbered 9, after V lost 0 bases and J lost 0 bases. In nucleotides, the CDR3 is TGTGCCTGTGACACCGTGCCTGGGGGGCCGTACACCGATAAACTCATCTTT. Encoded protein: CACDTVPGGPYTDKLIF.

Judged by abundance, this clone is hyperexpanded. This sample includes further DNA sequences coding for the same CDR3. The chain combines TRDV2 with TRDJ1; 11 bases are shared with TRDD3. The CDR3 sequence is 16 residues long. Germline loops: CDR1 GEAIGNYY, CDR2 EKD. The trim removed 3 bases at V and 0 bases at J, leaving 5 bases unmatched. CDR3 residues: CACDSLLGDNTDKLIF. CDR3 nucleotide sequence: TGTGCCTGTGACTCGCTACTGGGGGATAACACCGATAAACTCATCTTT.

This clone has a single count. The TCRdb protein, from a much larger clone, departs from this DNA's translation at residue 3, likely by read error; the protein shown derives from the DNA. The chain uses TRDV2 and TRDJ1; the D gene is possibly TRDD3 (5 bases). CDR1 is GEAIGNYY, CDR2 EKD, per germline. The CDR3 totals 17 residues. CDR3 amino acids: CARDEILVETYTDKLIF. CDR3 nucleotides: TGTGCCCGTGACGAGATACTGGTAGAAACGTACACCGATAAACTCATCTTT.

Remarks on this clone: Since a much larger clone is just one base distant, this may be a read error. The sample has other DNA sequences that encode this CDR3 too. The chain couples TRDV2 to TRDJ1; 7 bases align to TRDD3. This CDR3 contains 17 residues. The germline gives CDR1 GEAIGNYY, CDR2 EKD. The CDR3 DNA reads as TGTGCCTGTGACACCGTGCCTGGGGGGCCGTACACTGATAAACTCATCTTT. Translation: CACDTVPGGPYTDKLIF.

By its share, this clone is large (0.1 to 1%). Other DNA sequences of this sample code for an identical CDR3. This chain joins TRDV2 and TRDJ3, with TRDD3 identical over 8 bases. The CDR3 extends over 19 amino acids. Per the germline V gene, CDR1 is GEAIGNYY and CDR2 is EKD. Trimming took 3 bases from V and 2 from J; bases not matched to a gene: 11. CDR3 nucleotide sequence: TGTGCCTGTGACGCCGTCGCTGAGGGATACGCCTGGGACACCCGACAGATGTTTTTC. It yields the protein CACDAVAEGYAWDTRQMFF.

This clone showed up just a few times. This rearrangement joins TRDV2 to TRDJ1; D remains unclear. The ends were cut back, 0 bases at V and 0 bases at J, with 10 bases in the middle. The CDR3 consists of 15 residues. From germline, CDR1 is GEAIGNYY and CDR2 EKD. The CDR3 nucleotides are TGTGCCTGTGACACCGTAAGTCTGGACACCGATAAACTCATCTTT. Protein product: CACDTVSLDTDKLIF.

This clone is judged large. This sequence may be a read error, since a much larger clone differs from it by one base. Other DNA variants within this sample encode the same CDR3. The chain combines TRDV2 with TRDJ1; no clear D gene. The length of the CDR3 is 14 residues. Germline V gives CDR1 GEAIGNYY, CDR2 EKD. The CDR3 coding sequence is TGTGCCTGTGACAGCCTAGGTGACACTGATAAACTCATCTTT. It codes for CACDSLGDTDKLIF.

On this clone: Translating this DNA gives a protein that differs at residue 3 from the TCRdb one, which belongs to a much larger clone; a read error is likely, and the protein shown is this translation. The chain carries TRDV2 and TRDJ3, with 7 bases aligning to TRDD3. The CDR3 is made up of 15 amino acids. Germline V lookup: CDR1 GEAIGNYY, CDR2 EKD. The CDR3 loop is CAWDTVGESTRQMFF. In DNA, the CDR3 is TGTGCCTGGGACACCGTGGGGGAAAGTACCCGACAGATGTTTTTC.

About this clone: A far larger clone is only one base removed, so a read error is likely. Other DNA sequences within the sample encode an identical CDR3. The chain is built from TRDV2 and TRDJ1; D uncertain. The V end lost 3 bases, the J end lost 0 bases, and 16 bases lay between the germline ends. The length of the CDR3 is 16 residues. From germline, CDR1 is GEAIGNYY and CDR2 EKD. CDR3 sequence: CACDYTSRTNTDKLIF. CDR3 coding DNA: TGTGCCTGTGACTACACTTCACGTACCAACACCGATAAACTCATCTTT.

Comment on this clone: This may come from a read error, since a much larger clone is one base off. The sample has other DNA sequences that encode this CDR3 too. The chain combines TRDV2 with TRDJ1; TRDD3 agrees at 7 bases. CDR1 is GEAIGNYY and CDR2 is EKD in the germline V gene. This CDR3 region has 14 residues. The J segment lost 5 bases and the V segment lost 3 bases, leaving 8 bases of the junction unmatched. As DNA, the CDR3 is TGTGCCTGTGACTCGCTGGGGGGTACTGATAAACTCATCTTT. Translated, it gives CACDSLGGTDKLIF.

In this sample, this clone is large (0.1 to 1%). The rearrangement joins TRDV2 to TRDJ1; D is perhaps TRDD3 (6 bases). Germline loops: CDR1 GEAIGNYY, CDR2 EKD. The V end was cut by 0 bases, the J end by 6 bases, with 10 bases between. The CDR3 has 13 residues. The chain's CDR3 is CACDTWGGHKLIF. CDR3 nucleotides: TGTGCCTGTGACACCTGGGGGGGACATAAACTCATCTTT.

On this clone: The mismatch at residue 14 between this DNA's translation and the TCRdb protein of a much larger clone likely reflects a read error; the protein shown is translated from the DNA. The chain is built from TRDV2 and TRDJ1, with 8 nucleotides matching TRDD3. This CDR3 is 18 amino acids long. Germline loops: CDR1 GEAIGNYY, CDR2 EKD. The CDR3 nucleotides read TGTGCCTGTGACACGATTACTGGGGGGCCCCAGTACACCGAGAAACTCATCTTT. As protein: CACDTITGGPQYTEKLIF.

As for this clone: This may stem from a read error, because a much larger clone lies one nucleotide away. Other DNA sequences in this sample translate to the same CDR3. This chain joins TRDV2 and TRDJ1; the match to TRDD3 covers 8 bases. Unmatched junction bases numbered 5, after V lost 4 bases and J lost 5 bases. Looked up from germline, CDR1 is GEAIGNYY and CDR2 is EKD. This CDR3 has 13 amino acids. As DNA, the CDR3 is TGTGCCTGTGAAGGGATACGAACAGATAAACTCATCTTT. It translates to CACEGIRTDKLIF.

The genes are TRDV2 and TRDJ1; 7 positions agree with TRDD3. Germline V gene lookup returns CDR1 GEAIGNYY and CDR2 EKD. The CDR3 contains 16 residues. Trimming at V came to 1 base and at J to 1 base, leaving 8 bases not matched to a gene. The CDR3 sequence is CACDTSWGYSTDKLIF. As DNA, the CDR3 is TGTGCCTGTGACACGTCCTGGGGGTATTCCACCGATAAACTCATCTTT.

This clone appeared a few times. A clone one base away is much larger, so this may be a read error. The sample carries other DNA sequences with the same CDR3. The chain carries TRDV2 and TRDJ1; 8 nucleotides agree with TRDD3. In germline, CDR1 is GEAIGNYY, CDR2 EKD. CDR3 size: 22 residues. CDR3 amino acids: CACDTFFQSLRDTAAYTDKLIF. CDR3 nucleotides: TGTGCCTGTGACACCTTCTTCCAATCTTTAAGGGATACGGCCGCGTACACAGATAAACTCATCTTT.

This clone is classed as large (0.1 to 1%). The same CDR3 arises from other DNA sequences in this sample as well. This chain uses TRDV2 with TRDJ1, with 12 bases aligning to TRDD3. Losses at the gene ends were 3 bases for V and 1 base for J; bases not matched to a gene: 5. There are 16 residues in the CDR3. Germline CDR1 is GEAIGNYY and CDR2 is EKD. CDR3 DNA sequence: TGTGCCTGTGACCCTCTGGGGGATACGGGCACCGATAAACTCATCTTT. Translating it yields CACDPLGDTGTDKLIF.

Sample share makes this clone large (0.1 to 1%). Other DNA sequences in the sample encode the same CDR3. The chain joins TRDV2 to TRDJ1; 10 bases align to TRDD3. Germline V CDR1 and CDR2: GEAIGNYY, EKD. Trimming cost V 0 bases and J 1 base; bases outside gene matches: 13. The CDR3 length is 19 residues. CDR3 in amino acids: CACDTVNYWGMGSTDKLIF. CDR3 bases: TGTGCCTGTGACACCGTGAACTACTGGGGGATGGGGAGCACCGATAAACTCATCTTT.

On this clone: This likely came from a read error, as a far larger clone is one base away. Other DNA sequences of this sample code for an identical CDR3. The rearrangement links TRDV2 to TRDJ1; 8 nucleotides agree with TRDD3. The germline gives CDR1 GEAIGNYY, CDR2 EKD. The length of the CDR3 is 18 residues. As DNA, the CDR3 is TGTGCCTGTGACACGATTACTGGGGGGCCCCAGTACACCGACAAACTCATCTTT. Translated, it gives CACDTITGGPQYTDKLIF.

This clone is large (0.1 to 1%) within its sample. The sample holds other DNA sequences that translate to the same CDR3. This chain links TRDV2 with TRDJ1; tentatively, D is TRDD3 (6 bases). Germline values: CDR1 GEAIGNYY, CDR2 EKD. The length of the CDR3 is 18 residues. Trimming shortened V by 2 bases and J by 0 bases, and 21 bases separated the two germline ends. The CDR3 spells CACDKLTGGGEYTDKLIF. CDR3 sequence (DNA): TGTGCCTGTGACAAGCTTACAGGCGGGGGGGAGTACACCGATAAACTCATCTTT.

This clone was counted a single time. This is likely an artifact of a read error, given a far larger clone one base away. Other DNA sequences in this sample translate to the same CDR3. This sequence joins TRDV2 and TRDJ1, with TRDD3 identical over 10 bases. The CDR3 totals 17 residues. Germline V gene lookup returns CDR1 GEAIGNYY and CDR2 EKD. Unmatched junction bases numbered 9, after V lost 3 bases and J lost 0 bases. CDR3 amino acids: CACDSLLGDPYTDKLIF. Here the CDR3 DNA reads TGTGCCTGTGACTCACTACTGGGGGATCCTTACACCGATAAACTCATCTTT.